The rows below give T cell receptor beta chains drawn from one sample of a study of identical twins. TCRdb used MiXCR to reprocess the 5' RACE reads, holding one entry per CDR3 protein. Of under 900,000 distinct CDR3 sequences listed, roughly 18% are singletons. These data were also reused for a study on T cells expressing NK-cell markers.

Sequencing was done on a sample of PBMCs. These receptors all come from a woman between 18 and 29 years old in good health. CDR3s include the opening cysteine and the closing phenylalanine or tryptophan. The D gene is left open where the match is weak. Clone size is not always given. Where it is, it says once, few, many or a class for expanded clones.

cdr3_aa cdr3_nt v_call clone_size d_call cdr3_length j_call
CSARTAAEKLFF TGCAGTGCTAGAACCGCGGCTGAAAAACTGTTTTTT TRBV20-1 many - 12 TRBJ1-4
CSASRDRVTDTQYF TGCAGTGCTAGCCGGGACAGGGTCACAGATACGCAGTATTTT TRBV20-1 - TRBD1 14 TRBJ2-3
CASSGGLAGGTDTQYF TGTGCCAGTAGTGGGGGACTAGCGGGAGGCACAGATACGCAGTATTTT TRBV19 - TRBD2 16 TRBJ2-3
CATRTGGSGEQYF TGTGCCACACGGACAGGGGGCTCGGGGGAGCAGTACTTC TRBV10-3 - TRBD1 13 TRBJ2-7
CASSLWGADYGYTF TGCGCCAGCAGCTTGTGGGGCGCGGACTATGGCTACACCTTC TRBV5-1 few - 14 TRBJ1-2
CASSATGGDTEAFF TGTGCCAGCAGTGCTACAGGGGGCGACACTGAAGCTTTCTTT TRBV6-4 few TRBD1 14 TRBJ1-1
CASSLGVGRDKNIQYF TGTGCCAGCAGCTTAGGGGTAGGAAGGGACAAAAACATTCAGTACTTC TRBV7-9 - - 16 TRBJ2-4
CASSEYEETQYF TGTGCCAGCAGTGAATATGAAGAGACCCAGTACTTC TRBV25-1 - - 12 TRBJ2-5
CSARQGAGEEQYF TGCAGTGCTAGACAGGGGGCAGGTGAAGAGCAGTACTTC TRBV20-1 - TRBD1 13 TRBJ2-7
CASSLRQYNSPLHF TGTGCCAGCAGCTTGCGACAGTATAATTCACCCCTCCACTTT TRBV5-6 - - 14 TRBJ1-6
CASSHQENTEAFF TGCGCCAGCAGCCACCAGGAGAACACTGAAGCTTTCTTT TRBV5-1 - - 13 TRBJ1-1
CASSSGQLMEQFF TGTGCCAGCAGTTCGGGACAGCTTATGGAGCAGTTCTTC TRBV6-5 - TRBD1 13 TRBJ2-1
CASSLIMGIHEQYF TGTGCCAGCAGTTTAATTATGGGAATCCACGAGCAGTACTTC TRBV12-3/TRBV12-4 - - 14 TRBJ2-7
CASSSEGTAPGNTIYF TGTGCCAGCAGCTCGGAAGGGACAGCCCCTGGAAACACCATATATTTT TRBV7-2 - TRBD1 16 TRBJ1-3
CATGQSSSTDTQYF TGTGCCACCGGACAGAGTTCTAGCACAGATACGCAGTATTTT TRBV10-3 many - 14 TRBJ2-3
CASSYPLPQRETRGLYEQYF TGTGCCAGCAGTTACCCACTCCCCCAGCGGGAGACGCGAGGCCTCTACGAGCAGTACTTC TRBV6-2/TRBV6-3 few TRBD2 20 TRBJ2-7
CASSSRTPAAPSYNEQFF TGTGCCAGCAGTTCCCGAACCCCAGCGGCTCCCTCCTACAATGAGCAGTTCTTC TRBV5-5 few - 18 TRBJ2-1
CSVSGAGSSYNEQFF TGCAGCGTATCCGGGGCCGGGAGCTCCTACAATGAGCAGTTCTTC TRBV29-1 - - 15 TRBJ2-1
CASRSPGLAANNEQFF TGTGCCAGCAGATCCCCGGGACTAGCGGCCAACAATGAGCAGTTCTTC TRBV6-2/TRBV6-3 few TRBD2 16 TRBJ2-1
CASSSTPQNEQYF TGCGCCAGCAGCTCGACCCCCCAAAACGAGCAGTACTTC TRBV5-1 few - 13 TRBJ2-7
CASRRQREYEQYF TGTGCCAGCAGACGACAACGGGAATACGAGCAGTACTTC TRBV6-6 few - 13 TRBJ2-7
CASRVGGTEAFF TGTGCCAGCAGGGTGGGGGGTACTGAAGCTTTCTTT TRBV7-9 once - 12 TRBJ1-1
CASSPQTRFPNEQFF TGCGCCAGCAGCCCCCAGACCCGATTCCCCAATGAGCAGTTCTTC TRBV4-3 few - 15 TRBJ2-1
CASSESGGYEQYF TGCGCCAGCAGTGAGTCCGGGGGCTACGAGCAGTACTTC TRBV10-1 - - 13 TRBJ2-7
CASTRGTSGYTGELFF TGTGCCAGCACCCGCGGGACTAGCGGATACACCGGGGAGCTGTTTTTT TRBV6-1 few TRBD2 16 TRBJ2-2
CSAKDYRDVDTQYF TGCAGTGCTAAAGACTACCGGGACGTAGATACGCAGTATTTT TRBV20-1 many - 14 TRBJ2-3
CASSWGPHSSYSPLHF TGTGCCAGCAGCTGGGGCCCCCATTCTTCCTATTCACCCCTCCACTTT TRBV6-1 - - 16 TRBJ1-6
CASSPQATNTEAFF TGTGCCAGCAGTCCACAGGCCACGAACACTGAAGCTTTCTTT TRBV12-3/TRBV12-4 few - 14 TRBJ1-1
CASSFQGATGELFF TGTGCCAGCAGTTTTCAAGGGGCGACCGGGGAGCTGTTTTTT TRBV12-3/TRBV12-4 - - 14 TRBJ2-2
CASSLVSGSLYNEQFF TGTGCCAGCAGCTTGGTGAGCGGGAGCTTATACAATGAGCAGTTCTTC TRBV5-6 - TRBD2 16 TRBJ2-1
CASSPTGWDGEQFF TGTGCCAGCTCACCGACAGGGTGGGACGGTGAGCAGTTCTTC TRBV18 - TRBD1 14 TRBJ2-1
CASSWTTSQETQYF TGTGCCAGCAGTTGGACTACCTCACAAGAGACCCAGTACTTC TRBV7-9 few - 14 TRBJ2-5
CASSWTSGNEQFF TGTGCCAGCAGCTGGACTAGCGGGAATGAGCAGTTCTTC TRBV7-9 many TRBD2 13 TRBJ2-1
CASSFFEGLTF TGTGCCAGCAGTTTTTTTGAGGGGTTAACCTTC TRBV12-3/TRBV12-4 - - 11 TRBJ1-2
CASSSGAGTGLFYEQYF TGTGCCAGCAGTTCCGGAGCCGGGACAGGGCTCTTTTACGAGCAGTACTTC TRBV27 - TRBD1 17 TRBJ2-7
CASSLPSGMETQYF TGTGCCAGCAGCTTGCCTAGCGGGATGGAGACCCAGTACTTC TRBV5-6 - TRBD2 14 TRBJ2-5
CSAIGLAGFYNEQFF TGCAGTGCAATTGGACTAGCGGGGTTCTACAATGAGCAGTTCTTC TRBV20-1 - TRBD2 15 TRBJ2-1
CASSYGQGATDTQYF TGTGCCAGCAGTTACGGGCAGGGGGCGACAGATACGCAGTATTTT TRBV6-5 few TRBD1 15 TRBJ2-3
CASTHPDSLYTEAFF TGTGCCAGCACCCATCCCGACAGCCTCTACACTGAAGCTTTCTTT TRBV12-3/TRBV12-4 few - 15 TRBJ1-1
CASSLVLPGTGELFF TGCGCCAGCAGCTTGGTACTACCGGGTACCGGGGAGCTGTTTTTT TRBV5-1 many - 15 TRBJ2-2
CASSRDSDQPQHF TGTGCCAGCAGTCGCGACAGCGATCAGCCCCAGCATTTT TRBV6-1 few - 13 TRBJ1-5
CASSVEPAGGEQYF TGTGCCAGCAGCGTAGAACCAGCCGGGGGCGAGCAGTACTTC TRBV9 few - 14 TRBJ2-7
CASSSRTASNTGELFF TGTGCCAGCAGTTCCAGGACGGCGTCGAACACCGGGGAGCTGTTTTTT TRBV12-3/TRBV12-4 - - 16 TRBJ2-2
CSARHRGTYEQYF TGCAGTGCTAGACACAGGGGCACCTACGAGCAGTACTTC TRBV20-1 - TRBD1 13 TRBJ2-7
CSARYSFLNEQYF TGCAGTGCTAGGTATAGCTTTCTGAACGAGCAGTACTTC TRBV20-1 few - 13 TRBJ2-7
CASRGGLAGFNEQFF TGTGCCAGCAGGGGGGGACTAGCGGGATTTAATGAGCAGTTCTTC TRBV7-2 - TRBD2 15 TRBJ2-1
CASSFGGVNPFF TGTGCCAGCAGTTTTGGGGGGGTTAACCCGTTCTTC TRBV12-3/TRBV12-4 few TRBD2 12 TRBJ2-1
CSARDSSIPYNEQFF TGCAGTGCTAGAGATAGTAGCATCCCCTACAATGAGCAGTTCTTC TRBV20-1 - - 15 TRBJ2-1